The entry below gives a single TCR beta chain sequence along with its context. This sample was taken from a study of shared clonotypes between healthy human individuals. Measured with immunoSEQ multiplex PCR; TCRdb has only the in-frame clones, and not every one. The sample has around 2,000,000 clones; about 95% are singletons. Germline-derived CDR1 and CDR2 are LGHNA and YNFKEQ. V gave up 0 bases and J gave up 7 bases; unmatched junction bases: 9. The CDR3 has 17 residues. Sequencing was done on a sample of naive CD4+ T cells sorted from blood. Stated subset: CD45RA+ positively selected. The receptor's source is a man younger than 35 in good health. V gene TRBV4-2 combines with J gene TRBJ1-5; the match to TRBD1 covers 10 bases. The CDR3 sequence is CASSQEFVGDRGQPQHF. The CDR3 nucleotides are TGTGCCAGCAGCCAAGAATTTGTGGGGGACAGGGGACAGCCCCAGCATTTT.